This T cell receptor (beta chain) is from a study of T cell repertoires in cytomegalovirus infection (dated by TCRdb to between 2018 and 2021). Regarding the research as a whole: Recently identified HLA-C-restricted CMV epitopes, whose presentation resists viral immunomodulation, were targeted by peptide stimulations together with well-studied HLA-B-restricted epitopes. Donor HLA type was relevant to the analysis, because carriage of CMV infection together with the matching HLA type was indicated by public TCR beta signatures.

Study-wide conclusions, independent of this receptor: The ex vivo response was dominated by HLA-C-restricted CMV-specific TCR beta clonotypes, which also provided the single most frequent clonotype in two of eight donors. Cumulative frequency of public TCR beta family members discriminated carriers of CMV infection plus the relevant HLA type in this cohort and an independent roughly 340-donor cohort.

Sequencing used an Illumina HiSeq 1500. TCRdb reprocessing: public reads trimmed at Q25 with fastp, clones called with MiXCR, in-frame beta chains kept. One record per CDR3 amino acid sequence lists the most common genes and DNA. The sample data list about 770,000 distinct CDR3 sequences, and 25% to 35% of these were observed just once. The top ten clones comprise around 13% of the sample. This clonotype has just a few counts. Its binding antigen is unknown. Qualities for individual bases were not recorded, and no much larger clone is one base off. The sample's treatment or condition label, in plain terms: in vitro stimulation with specific CMV peptide epitopes to enrich CMV-specific T cells. The germline V gene specifies MGHRA as CDR1 and YSYEKL as CDR2. V has 1 base trimmed and J has 5 bases trimmed; junction bases matching no gene number 7. The CDR3 runs 16 amino acids, cysteine and phenylalanine included. The CDR3 DNA has 48 bases and is translated from base 1.

The sample in question was cultured CD8+ T cells from PBMCs, obtained from culture after CMV antigen stimulation. The TCR was taken from a human donor in good health (CMV status not recorded). Some clones in this sample may be carry-over from other donors' samples. Recombination connected TRBV4-1 to TRBJ2-5, with 10 middle bases fitting TRBD2. The CDR3 corresponds to CASSQGSGGFGETQYF. The DNA is as follows: TGCGCCAGCAGCCAAGGTAGCGGGGGGTTCGGCGAGACCCAGTACTTC.